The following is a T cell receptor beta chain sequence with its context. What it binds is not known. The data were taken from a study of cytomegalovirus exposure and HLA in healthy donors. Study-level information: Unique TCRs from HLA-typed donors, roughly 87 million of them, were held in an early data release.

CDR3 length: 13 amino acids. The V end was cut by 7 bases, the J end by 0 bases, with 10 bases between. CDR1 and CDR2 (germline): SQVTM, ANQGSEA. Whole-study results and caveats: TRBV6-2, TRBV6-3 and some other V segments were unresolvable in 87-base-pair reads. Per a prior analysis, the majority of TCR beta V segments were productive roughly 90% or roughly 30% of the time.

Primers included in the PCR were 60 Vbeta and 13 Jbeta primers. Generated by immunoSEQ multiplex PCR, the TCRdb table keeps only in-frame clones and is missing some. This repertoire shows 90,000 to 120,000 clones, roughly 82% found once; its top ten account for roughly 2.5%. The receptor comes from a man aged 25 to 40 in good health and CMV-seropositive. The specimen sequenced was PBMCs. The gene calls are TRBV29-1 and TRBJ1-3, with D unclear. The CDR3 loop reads CSAEENSGNTIYF. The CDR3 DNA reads TGCAGCGCTGAGGAGAACTCTGGAAACACCATATATTTT.